Only a few counts were recorded for the clone carrying this TCR beta chain. The limits of the CDR3 on the DNA are not certain, so only TCRdb's listed CDR3 is given. In the study's own analysis: Using reference gene primer amplification, nucleated cell counts were estimated. The table came from immunoSEQ multiplex PCR; TCRdb's copy has only in-frame clones and leaves some out. V, J and clone size were drawn from that table, and D and trimming were deduced from the DNA. Of over 100,000 clones listed, around 89% are singletons. The sample belongs to a study of blood T cell repertoires in COVID-19. In the study overall: There were acute and convalescent COVID-19 samples, and they came from the United States, Italy and Spain. Sources were T cells, B-cell-depleted T cells, or PBMCs; the material itself was cDNA or gDNA.

13 amino acids form the CDR3, both terminal residues included. Germline CDR1 and CDR2: SNHLY and FYNNEI. Patients from Seattle were sampled longitudinally, starting during active infection. Sequenced sample: peripheral blood. This sequence joins TRBV2 and TRBJ1-1. The TCR comes from a man aged 55 to 70 with COVID-19, enrolled during active disease. CDR3 in amino acids: CASILDGRTEAFF.